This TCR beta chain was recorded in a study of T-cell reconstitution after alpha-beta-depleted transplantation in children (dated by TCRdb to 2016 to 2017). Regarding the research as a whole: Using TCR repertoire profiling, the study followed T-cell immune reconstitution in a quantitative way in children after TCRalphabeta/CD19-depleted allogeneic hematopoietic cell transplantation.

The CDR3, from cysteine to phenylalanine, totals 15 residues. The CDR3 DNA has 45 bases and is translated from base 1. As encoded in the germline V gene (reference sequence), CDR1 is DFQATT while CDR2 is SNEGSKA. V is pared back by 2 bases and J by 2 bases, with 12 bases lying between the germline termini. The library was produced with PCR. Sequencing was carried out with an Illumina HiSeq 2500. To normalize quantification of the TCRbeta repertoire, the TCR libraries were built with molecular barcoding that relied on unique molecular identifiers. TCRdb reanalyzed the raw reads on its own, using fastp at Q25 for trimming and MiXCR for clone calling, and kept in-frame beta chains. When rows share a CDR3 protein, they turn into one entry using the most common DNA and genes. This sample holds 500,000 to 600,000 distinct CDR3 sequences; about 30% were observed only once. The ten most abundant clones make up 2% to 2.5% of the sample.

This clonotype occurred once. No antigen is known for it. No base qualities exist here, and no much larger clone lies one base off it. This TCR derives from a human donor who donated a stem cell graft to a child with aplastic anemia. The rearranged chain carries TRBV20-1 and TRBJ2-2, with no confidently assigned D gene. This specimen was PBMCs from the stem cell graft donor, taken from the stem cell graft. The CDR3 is CSARSRILNTGELFF. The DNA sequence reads TGCAGTGCTAGAAGCCGGATCTTAAACACCGGGGAGCTGTTTTTT.